The 18 T cell receptor beta chains below were found in one sample sequenced in a study of naive and memory T cell subsets. Overall study findings and caveats: Naive repertoires, especially CD8, held a few larger clonotypes, possibly memory cells re-expressing CD45RA.

An equimolar mix of two oligonucleotides served as the beta constant-region primer for TRBC1 and TRBC2. The ligated cDNA underwent four PCR rounds using SP2 and nested alpha and beta constant-region primers. TCRdb used MiXCR to reprocess the UMI-ligation and nested PCR reads, holding one entry per CDR3 protein. In the table there are approximately 150,000 distinct CDR3 sequences, approximately 24% of which are singletons. No antigen has been assigned to these receptors. Sequenced material: naive CD4+ T cells from blood. The receptors originated from a human donor in good health.

V gene TRBV5-1 combines with J gene TRBJ2-1; 9 bases are a match to TRBD2. After removal of 3 bases from V and 3 bases from J, the junction contained 4 bases not matched to a gene. This CDR3 spans 15 amino acids. From germline, CDR1 is SGHRS and CDR2 YFSETQ. Written as DNA, the CDR3 is TGCGCCAGCAGCTCGGGACTAGCAGACTACAATGAGCAGTTCTTC. Translation: CASSSGLADYNEQFF.

The V and J genes are TRBV9 and TRBJ2-7; 8 nucleotides align to TRBD2. This CDR3 has 15 residues. V lost 2 bases and J lost 6; bases outside the gene matches: 10. In germline, CDR1 is SGDLS, CDR2 YYNGEE. The CDR3 region is CASSVSGRKNGEQYF. For the CDR3, the DNA is TGTGCCAGCAGCGTGAGCGGGAGAAAGAATGGCGAGCAGTACTTC.

This clonotype was seen a handful of times. The chain links TRBV5-6 to TRBJ1-1, with 9 bases matching TRBD1. Germline assignment: CDR1 SGHDT and CDR2 YYEEEE. This CDR3 has 15 amino acids. The trim removed 2 bases at V and 5 bases at J, leaving 7 bases unmatched. The CDR3 sequence: CASSFRGTGPTEAFF. The CDR3 nucleotides are TGTGCCAGCAGCTTCAGGGGGACAGGGCCAACTGAAGCTTTCTTT.

This clonotype was found a few times. This CDR3 is CSVQDRLGQPQHF. The DNA for the CDR3 is TGCAGCGTGCAGGACAGGTTGGGTCAGCCCCAGCATTTT. This chain links TRBV29-1 with TRBJ1-5, with 7 bases identical to TRBD1. CDR1 and CDR2 (germline): SQVTM, ANQGSEA. The CDR3 totals 13 residues. Trimming took 6 bases from V and 6 from J; bases not matched to a gene: 8.

The chain carries TRBV27 and TRBJ1-2; 7 bases agree with TRBD1. The CDR3 loop spans 14 amino acids. V trimming: 3 bases; J trimming: 6 bases; junction bases outside the gene matches: 7. The V gene's germline CDR1 is MNHEY and CDR2 SMNVEV (reference sequence). As DNA, the CDR3 is TGTGCCAGCAGTTTCTATGACAGGGCCGATGGCTACACCTTC. As protein: CASSFYDRADGYTF.

V gene TRBV5-1 combines with J gene TRBJ2-5; TRBD1 might be the D (5 bases). Trimming removed 2 bases at V and 5 bases at J, with 10 bases between. The germline gives CDR1 SGHRS, CDR2 YFSETQ. CDR3 length equals 13 residues. CDR3 nucleotides: TGCGCCAGCAGCTTCCCAGGGTCCGAGACCCAGTACTTC. It yields the protein CASSFPGSETQYF.

This clonotype is a singleton in its sample. The chain uses TRBV19 and TRBJ1-5; D might be TRBD1 (6 bases). This CDR3 has 17 amino acids. Germline V lookup: CDR1 LNHDA, CDR2 SQIVND (reference sequence). Trimming cost V 2 bases and J 8 bases, with 22 bases left between them. The CDR3 here is CASSISLGAGAGKPQHF. In DNA, the CDR3 is TGTGCCAGTAGTATATCCCTGGGGGCAGGTGCTGGAAAGCCCCAGCATTTT. The variable domain in full, with the rest retrieved from reference TRBV19 and TRBJ1-5, is DGGITQSPKYLFRKEGQNVTLSCEQNLNHDAMYWYRQDPGQGLRLIYYSQIVNDFQKGDIAEGYSVSREKKESFPLTVTSAQKNPTAFYLCASSISLGAGAGKPQHFGDGTRLSIL.

This rearrangement joins TRBV18 to TRBJ2-3; D may be TRBD2 (6 bases). CDR3 length: 16 residues. V was pared by 3 bases and J by 2 bases, with 15 bases between. Germline V lookup: CDR1 KGHSH, CDR2 LQKENI. Here the CDR3 reads CASSPRLGSSTDTQYF. The DNA of the CDR3 is TGTGCCAGCTCACCGAGACTAGGCAGTTCCACAGATACGCAGTATTTT.

This clonotype was observed a handful of times. The V call is TRBV20-1, the J call TRBJ1-1; no reliable D call. The CDR3 totals 12 residues. V lost 4 bases and J lost 1, with 7 bases in between. Germline V gene lookup returns CDR1 DFQATT and CDR2 SNEGSKA (reference sequence). The CDR3 region is CSAIAANTEAFF. Here the CDR3 DNA reads TGCAGTGCTATAGCAGCGAACACTGAAGCTTTCTTT.

This clonotype was detected ten times or more. This chain links TRBV28 with TRBJ1-5; D is ambiguous. The CDR3 sequence is 15 residues long. The germline V and J ends were trimmed by 3 bases and 0 bases, with 9 bases remaining between them. Germline V gene lookup returns CDR1 MDHEN and CDR2 SYDVKM. CDR3 nucleotides: TGTGCCAGCAGTTTTGGGGAATATAGCAATCAGCCCCAGCATTTT. This codes for CASSFGEYSNQPQHF.

The table lists this clonotype with a few counts. The V call is TRBV20-1, the J call TRBJ2-1; TRBD2 agrees at 10 bases. V was pared by 2 bases and J by 10 bases, with 8 bases of the junction left unmatched. The CDR3 runs to 14 residues. In germline, CDR1 is DFQATT, CDR2 SNEGSKA (reference sequence). CDR3 in DNA: TGCAGTGCTAGATTAGTAGCGGGAGGCCGCGAGCAGTTCTTC. It specifies CSARLVAGGREQFF.

J is TRBJ1-1 and V is TRBV6-2 or TRBV6-3; D is unresolved. Germline V lookup: CDR1 MNHEY, CDR2 SVGEGT. The CDR3 runs to 11 residues. With 6 bases removed from V and 8 bases from J, the gap between germline ends came to 10 bases. CDR3 DNA sequence: TGTGCCAGCAGCTGGGGTACGGAAGCTTTCTTT. Translated, it gives CASSWGTEAFF.

The chain combines TRBV12-3 or TRBV12-4 with TRBJ2-2; possibly TRBD1 or TRBD2 for D (5 bases each). The ends were cut back, 2 bases at V and 6 bases at J, with 7 bases in the middle. The CDR3 covers 13 residues. The CDR3 sequence is CASSLMGAGELFF. In DNA, the CDR3 is TGTGCCAGCAGTTTAATGGGGGCCGGGGAGCTGTTTTTT.

This sequence joins TRBV27 and TRBJ2-2, with 11 positions matching TRBD2. After removal of 2 bases from V and 6 bases from J, the junction contained 8 bases not matched to a gene. Germline V gene sequence: CDR1 MNHEY, CDR2 SMNVEV (reference sequence). There are 17 residues in the CDR3. DNA of the CDR3: TGTGCCAGCAGTTTAAGGCTAGCGGGAGGTTTAGCCGGGGAGCTGTTTTTT. Residues: CASSLRLAGGLAGELFF.

The genes are TRBV20-1 and TRBJ2-2; 7 bases fit TRBD1. The CDR3 covers 15 residues. V was pared by 1 base and J by 0 bases, with 2 bases of the junction left unmatched. CDR1 and CDR2 from the germline V gene are DFQATT and SNEGSKA (reference sequence). The CDR3 loop is CSARAGTANTGELFF. The DNA of the CDR3 is TGCAGTGCTAGAGCCGGGACAGCGAACACCGGGGAGCTGTTTTTT.

V is TRBV28 and J is TRBJ2-7; D could derive from TRBD1 or TRBD2 (5 bases each). Trimming shortened V by 2 bases and J by 1 base, and 9 bases separated the two germline ends. Germline CDR1 and CDR2: MDHEN and SYDVKM. The CDR3 runs to 14 residues. The CDR3 is CASSLGGGSYEQYF. The DNA for the CDR3 is TGTGCCAGCAGTTTAGGTGGGGGATCCTACGAGCAGTACTTC. Drawing the rest from reference TRBV28 and TRBJ2-7, the complete variable domain is DVKVTQSSRYLVKRTGEKVFLECVQDMDHENMFWYRQDPGLGLRLIYFSYDVKMKEKGDIPEGYSVSREKKERFSLILESASTNQTSMYLCASSLGGGSYEQYFGPGTRLTVT.

The chain is built from TRBV14 and TRBJ1-1; D call uncertain. The V gene's germline CDR1 is SGHDN and CDR2 FVKESK. V gave up 1 base and J gave up 0 bases, with 3 bases separating them. The CDR3 consists of 13 residues. The CDR3 nucleotides are TGTGCCAGCAGCCAAGTAATGAACACTGAAGCTTTCTTT. It translates to CASSQVMNTEAFF.

J is TRBJ2-3 and V is TRBV28, with 7 nucleotides matching TRBD1. Germline V gene lookup returns CDR1 MDHEN and CDR2 SYDVKM. The CDR3 contains 16 residues. Trimming removed 4 bases from V and 1 base from J; junction bases left unmatched: 8. This CDR3 is CASSSYGTAGTDTQYF. CDR3 nucleotides: TGTGCCAGCAGTTCTTACGGGACAGCTGGCACAGATACGCAGTATTTT.